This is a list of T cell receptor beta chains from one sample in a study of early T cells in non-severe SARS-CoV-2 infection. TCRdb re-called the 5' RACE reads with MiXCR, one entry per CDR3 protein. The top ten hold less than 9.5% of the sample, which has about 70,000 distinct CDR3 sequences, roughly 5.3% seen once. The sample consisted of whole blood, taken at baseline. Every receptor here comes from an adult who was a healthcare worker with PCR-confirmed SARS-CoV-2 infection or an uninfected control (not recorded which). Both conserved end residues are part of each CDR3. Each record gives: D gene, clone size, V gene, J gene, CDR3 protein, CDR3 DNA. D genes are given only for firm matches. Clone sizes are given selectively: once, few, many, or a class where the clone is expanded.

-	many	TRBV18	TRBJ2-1	CASSYNEQFF	TGTGCCAGCAGTTACAATGAGCAGTTCTTC
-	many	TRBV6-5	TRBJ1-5	CASSYPGAGQPQHF	TGTGCCAGCAGTTACCCGGGGGCGGGTCAGCCCCAGCATTTT
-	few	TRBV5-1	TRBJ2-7	CASSSGLTTSYEQYF	TGCGCCAGCAGCTCCGGACTCACCACCTCCTACGAGCAGTACTTC
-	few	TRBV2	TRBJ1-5	CASGGGNLQPQHF	TGTGCCAGCGGGGGCGGAAATTTACAGCCCCAGCATTTT
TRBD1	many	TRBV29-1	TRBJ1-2	CSVWTGQEAGYTF	TGCAGCGTATGGACAGGGCAGGAGGCGGGCTACACCTTC
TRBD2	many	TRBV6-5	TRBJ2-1	CASSSGTSGSYNEQFF	TGTGCCAGCAGTTCCGGGACTAGCGGCTCTTACAATGAGCAGTTCTTC
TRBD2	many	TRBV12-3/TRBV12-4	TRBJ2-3	CASGGGTDTQYF	TGTGCCAGCGGGGGGGGCACAGATACGCAGTATTTT
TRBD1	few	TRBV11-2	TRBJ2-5	CASSFDPGGTQYF	TGTGCCAGCAGCTTCGATCCAGGGGGGACCCAGTACTTC
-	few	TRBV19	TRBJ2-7	CASSRTDYEQYF	TGTGCCAGTAGTAGGACAGACTACGAGCAGTACTTC
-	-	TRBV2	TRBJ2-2	CARRRAPGELFF	TGTGCCAGGAGGAGAGCCCCCGGGGAGCTGTTTTTT